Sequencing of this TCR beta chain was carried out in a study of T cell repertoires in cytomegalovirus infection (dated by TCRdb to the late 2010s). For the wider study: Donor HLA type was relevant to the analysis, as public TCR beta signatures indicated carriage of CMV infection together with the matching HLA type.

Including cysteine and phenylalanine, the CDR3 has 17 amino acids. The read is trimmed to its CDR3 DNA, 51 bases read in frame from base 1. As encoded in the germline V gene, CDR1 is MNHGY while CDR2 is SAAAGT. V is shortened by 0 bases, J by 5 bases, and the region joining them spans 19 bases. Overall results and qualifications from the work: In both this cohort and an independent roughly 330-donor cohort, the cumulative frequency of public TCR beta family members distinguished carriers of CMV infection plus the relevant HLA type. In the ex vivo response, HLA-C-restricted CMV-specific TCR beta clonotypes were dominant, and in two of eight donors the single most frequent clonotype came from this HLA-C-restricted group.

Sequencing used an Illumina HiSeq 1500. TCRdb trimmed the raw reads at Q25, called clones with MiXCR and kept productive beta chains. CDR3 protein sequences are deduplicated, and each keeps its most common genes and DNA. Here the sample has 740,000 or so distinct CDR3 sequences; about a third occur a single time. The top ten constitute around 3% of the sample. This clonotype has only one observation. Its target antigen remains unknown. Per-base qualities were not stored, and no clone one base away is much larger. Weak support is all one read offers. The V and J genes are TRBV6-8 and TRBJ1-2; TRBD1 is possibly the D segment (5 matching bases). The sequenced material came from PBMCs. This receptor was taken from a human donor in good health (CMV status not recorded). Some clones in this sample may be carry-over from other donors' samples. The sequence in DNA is TGTGCCAGCAGTTACTCTGCTGGCGGGGTAAAGGGGTATGGCTACACCTTC. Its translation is CASSYSAGGVKGYGYTF.